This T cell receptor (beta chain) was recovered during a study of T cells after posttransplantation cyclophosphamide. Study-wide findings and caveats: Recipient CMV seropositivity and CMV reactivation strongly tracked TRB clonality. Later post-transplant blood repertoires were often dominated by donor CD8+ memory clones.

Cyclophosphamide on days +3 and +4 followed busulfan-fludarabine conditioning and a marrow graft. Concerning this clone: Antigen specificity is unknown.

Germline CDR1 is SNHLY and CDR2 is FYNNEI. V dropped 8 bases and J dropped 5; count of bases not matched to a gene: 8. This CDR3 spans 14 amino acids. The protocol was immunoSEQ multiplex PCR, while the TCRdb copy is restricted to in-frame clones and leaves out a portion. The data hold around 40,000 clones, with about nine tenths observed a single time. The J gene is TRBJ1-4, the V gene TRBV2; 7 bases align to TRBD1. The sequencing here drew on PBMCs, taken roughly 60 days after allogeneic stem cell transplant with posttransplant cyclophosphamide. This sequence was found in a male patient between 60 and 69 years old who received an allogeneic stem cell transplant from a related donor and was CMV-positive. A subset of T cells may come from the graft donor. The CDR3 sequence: CASGTGTENEKLFF. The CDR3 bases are TGTGCCAGCGGGACCGGGACAGAGAATGAAAAACTGTTTTTT.